This section outlines one T cell receptor (beta chain) sequence together with its context. This sample is drawn from a study of blood T cell repertoires in COVID-19. At the level of the study: The origin of the acute and convalescent COVID-19 samples was the United States, Italy and Spain. PBMCs, B-cell-depleted T cells, or T cells provided the cDNA or gDNA that made up the material.

How the authors handled the data: Amplification from reference gene primers served as the basis for estimated nucleated cell counts. The method was immunoSEQ multiplex PCR; TCRdb's version includes in-frame clones alone and lacks a portion of them. For V, J and clone size, that table is used; D and trimming come from the DNA. Altogether 40,000 to 55,000 clones are present, under 85% being singletons, with the ten largest covering about a third. The CDR3 is 14 residues long. From germline, CDR1 is SNHLY and CDR2 FYNNEI. V was pared by 7 bases and J by 1 base, with 5 bases of the junction left unmatched.

The rearrangement joins TRBV2 to TRBJ1-1, with TRBD1 identical over 8 bases. This sequence was found in an elderly woman with acute or convalescent COVID-19. Input material: peripheral blood. The CDR3 DNA reads TGTGCCAGCACCCAGACAGGGGCGAACACTGAAGCTTTCTTT. Its protein is CASTQTGANTEAFF.